The T cell receptor (beta chain) described here comes from a study of PD-1 blockade in mismatch repair-deficient tumors. Whole-study context: Enrolled about 2013-2017, patients had progressing, pretreated mismatch repair-deficient cancers of around 12 types. General study findings and limits: Rapid post-treatment expansion, then contraction, generally preceding radiologic response, marked tumor-resident clones.

Germline lookup yields CDR1 MDHEN and CDR2 SYDVKM. With V trimmed by 5 bases and J by 3 bases, 4 bases remained unmatched. This CDR3 contains 15 residues. PCR or immunohistochemistry showed mismatch repair deficiency in every enrolled patient. TCR sequencing covered a few patients who responded to pembrolizumab. TCRdb's copy holds only in-frame clones and misses some; the assay was immunoSEQ multiplex PCR. The table shows some 130,000 clones, with roughly 86% occurring only once. With regard to this clone: Its specificity is unknown.

The source is an adult with mismatch repair-deficient cancer. The gene calls are TRBV28 and TRBJ2-1; 10 bases map to TRBD2. The specimen comprised peripheral blood, sampled roughly 67 weeks after starting pembrolizumab. CDR3: CASSTSGRVYNEQFF. The CDR3 bases are TGTGCCAGCAGTACGAGCGGGAGGGTCTACAATGAGCAGTTCTTC.